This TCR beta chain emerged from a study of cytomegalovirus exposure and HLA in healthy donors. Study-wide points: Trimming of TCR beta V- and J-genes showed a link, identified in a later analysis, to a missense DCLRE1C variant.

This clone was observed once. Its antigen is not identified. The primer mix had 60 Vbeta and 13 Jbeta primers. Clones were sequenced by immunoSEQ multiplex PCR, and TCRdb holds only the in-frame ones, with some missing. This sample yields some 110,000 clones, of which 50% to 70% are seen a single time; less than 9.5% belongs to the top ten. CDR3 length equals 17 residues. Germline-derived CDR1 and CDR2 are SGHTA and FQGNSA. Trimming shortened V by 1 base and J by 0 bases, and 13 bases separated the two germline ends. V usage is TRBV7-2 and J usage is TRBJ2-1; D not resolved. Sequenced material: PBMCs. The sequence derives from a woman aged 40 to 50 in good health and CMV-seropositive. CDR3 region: CASSLEATISSYNEQFF. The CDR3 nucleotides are TGTGCCAGCAGCTTAGAAGCAACTATCAGCTCCTACAATGAGCAGTTCTTC.